Each of the 10 T cell receptor beta chains below was sequenced from the same sample in a study of blood T cell repertoires in COVID-19. Libraries were prepared by immunoSEQ multiplex PCR; TCRdb keeps only in-frame clonotypes and omits some of them. The data show 60,000 to 80,000 clones, approximately 90% seen once. Sequencing was performed on peripheral blood. The receptors originated from a human donor in a cohort sampled during active COVID-19.

The chain uses TRBV3-1 (or the pseudogene TRBV3-2) and TRBJ1-2; 10 bases are shared with TRBD1. The V segment lost 5 bases and the J segment 6 bases; nucleotides outside the gene matches: 6. Germline V CDR1 and CDR2: LGHDT, YNNKEL (reference sequence). This CDR3 is 14 amino acids long. CDR3 in amino acids: CASSSTGGHNGYTF. The CDR3 bases are TGTGCCAGCAGCTCGACAGGGGGCCACAATGGCTACACCTTC.

The V call is TRBV5-6, the J call TRBJ1-1; D is undetermined. This CDR3 spans 14 amino acids. Trimming left V 4 bases short and J 1 base short, with 11 bases between. Per germline, CDR1 SGHDT and CDR2 YYEEEE. The CDR3 DNA sequence: TGTGCCAGCAGCCAAATTGTCAGGAACACTGAAGCTTTCTTT. As protein: CASSQIVRNTEAFF.

The count of this clone is one. This chain uses TRBV30 with TRBJ2-7; 7 bases match TRBD1. Trimming at V came to 3 bases and at J to 3 bases, leaving 8 bases not matched to a gene. Germline values: CDR1 GTSNPN, CDR2 SVGIG (reference sequence). The CDR3 consists of 14 residues. CDR3 DNA: TGTGCCTGGAGGATCCAGGACAGGAGCTACGAGCAGTACTTC. Protein sequence: CAWRIQDRSYEQYF. Filled out from reference TRBV30 and TRBJ2-7, the complete variable domain reads SQTIHQWPATLVQPVGSPLSLECTVEGTSNPNLYWYRQAAGRGLQLLFYSVGIGQISSEVPQNLSASRPQDRQFILSSKKLLLSDSGFYLCAWRIQDRSYEQYFGPGTRLTVT.

This clone was detected only a few times. The junction and the germline gene differ at one end; a read error may be behind it. The rearrangement joins TRBV3-1 (or the pseudogene TRBV3-2) to TRBJ2-1; 9 bases are a match to TRBD2. The CDR3 loop spans 13 amino acids. CDR1 and CDR2 from the germline V gene are LGHDT and YNNKEL (reference sequence). CDR3 coding DNA: TGTGCCCGCAGCCCCGGGGCGGGGGGGCGAGGGTTCTTC. Translating gives CARSPGAGGRGFF.

V gene TRBV15 combines with J gene TRBJ2-1; TRBD2 matches at 11 bases. Germline CDR1 LNHNV, CDR2 YYDKDF (reference sequence). The CDR3 covers 13 residues. V shed 3 bases and J 15 bases; nucleotides not matched to a gene: 7. The CDR3 DNA is TGTGCCACCAGCAGTGTAGCGGGGGGGCTTAGGTTCTTC. Protein: CATSSVAGGLRFF.

This clone has just one count. V usage is TRBV20-1 and J usage is TRBJ2-7; possibly TRBD1 for D (5 bases). From germline, CDR1 is DFQATT and CDR2 SNEGSKA (reference sequence). Trimming took off 5 bases at V and 4 bases at J, with 9 bases between the two ends. This CDR3 region has 11 residues. CDR3: CSAPTGYEQYF. CDR3 DNA sequence: TGCAGTGCTCCTACAGGATACGAGCAGTACTTC.

This rearrangement joins TRBV30 to TRBJ2-3, with TRBD1 matching 8 bases. V trimming: 2 bases; J trimming: 2 bases; junction bases outside the gene matches: 6. This CDR3 contains 15 residues. Germline lookup yields CDR1 GTSNPN and CDR2 SVGIG (reference sequence). The CDR3 loop is CAWSTTGAITDTQYF. The CDR3 DNA reads TGTGCCTGGAGTACGACAGGGGCGATCACAGATACGCAGTATTTT. Complete variable domain (other parts from reference TRBV30 and TRBJ2-3): SQTIHQWPATLVQPVGSPLSLECTVEGTSNPNLYWYRQAAGRGLQLLFYSVGIGQISSEVPQNLSASRPQDRQFILSSKKLLLSDSGFYLCAWSTTGAITDTQYFGPGTRLTVL.

V usage is TRBV3-1 (or the pseudogene TRBV3-2) and J usage is TRBJ1-2; 7 nucleotides match TRBD1. The germline CDR1 and CDR2 sequences are LGHDT and YNNKEL (reference sequence). The CDR3 covers 15 residues. V gave up 2 bases and J gave up 4 bases; unmatched junction bases: 7. The CDR3 region is CASSQQPGQSYGYTF. The CDR3 DNA reads TGTGCCAGCAGCCAACAGCCGGGACAGAGCTATGGCTACACCTTC.

The gene calls are TRBV7-2 and TRBJ1-2, with TRBD1 as a possible D gene (5 bases). Germline V gene lookup returns CDR1 SGHTA and CDR2 FQGNSA. The CDR3 consists of 13 residues. V lost 7 bases, J lost 6 bases, and 15 bases lay in between. The CDR3: CASTLGQYDGYTF. The CDR3 coding sequence is TGTGCCAGCACCCTGGGGCAGTACGATGGCTACACCTTC.

The V and J genes are TRBV3-1 (or the pseudogene TRBV3-2) and TRBJ1-4; D is perhaps TRBD1 (6 bases). V lost 4 bases and J lost 4, with 10 bases in between. CDR1 is LGHDT, CDR2 YNNKEL, per germline (reference sequence). This CDR3 contains 14 residues. CDR3 nucleotide sequence: TGTGCCAGCAGCCCGGACAGTCTTAATGAAAAACTGTTTTTT. It specifies CASSPDSLNEKLFF.